These T cell receptor beta chains were read from a single sample in a study of blood T cell repertoires in COVID-19. Clones were read by immunoSEQ multiplex PCR, and TCRdb kept only the in-frame ones, dropping some. The table includes some 42,000 clones, approximately 88% detected once. Sequences were obtained from peripheral blood. These receptors were obtained from a human donor in a cohort sampled during active COVID-19. CDR3s include the opening cysteine and the closing phenylalanine or tryptophan. D genes are given only for firm matches. Not all rows give a size; the values are once, few, many and, for expanded clones, a class.

>-|TRBJ1-5|TRBV4-3|TRBD1
CASSQDRASNQPQHF
TGCGCCAGCAGCCAGGACAGGGCCAGCAATCAGCCCCAGCATTTT
>-|TRBJ2-2|TRBV18|TRBD1
CASSMDRSAGELFF
TGTGCCAGCTCCATGGACAGGTCTGCCGGGGAGCTGTTTTTT
>-|TRBJ2-7|TRBV15|-
CATSRATDGGREQYF
TGTGCCACCAGCAGAGCCACGGACGGGGGACGCGAGCAGTACTTC
>-|TRBJ1-5|TRBV7-8|TRBD1
CASKSGFFGQGGQPQHF
TGTGCCAGCAAGAGTGGTTTTTTCGGACAGGGAGGCCAGCCCCAGCATTTT
>-|TRBJ1-2|TRBV6-5|-
CASREQTAIGYTF
TGTGCCAGCAGAGAGCAAACAGCTATCGGCTACACCTTC
>once|TRBJ1-5|TRBV29-1|-
CSVLWTHSGQPQHF
TGCAGCGTTCTCTGGACCCACAGCGGTCAGCCCCAGCATTTT
>-|TRBJ1-5|TRBV5-8|-
CAGRANNQPQHF
TGTGCAGGGAGGGCGAACAATCAGCCCCAGCATTTT
>-|TRBJ2-7|TRBV11-2|-
CASSFRPSNWDKLSYEQYF
TGTGCCAGCAGCTTTAGACCCTCCAACTGGGACAAACTTTCCTACGAGCAGTACTTC
>-|TRBJ1-3|TRBV3-1/TRBV3-2|-
CASSQEWESRIYF
TGTGCCAGCAGCCAAGAATGGGAGAGCCGCATATATTTT
>-|TRBJ1-5|TRBV15|-
CATSAGGQPQHF
TGTGCCACCAGCGCCGGAGGGCAGCCCCAGCATTTT
>-|TRBJ1-1|TRBV5-1|-
CASSLLAPHQNTEAFF
TGCGCCAGCAGCTTGTTAGCGCCGCATCAGAACACTGAAGCTTTCTTT
>-|TRBJ1-1|TRBV3-1/TRBV3-2|-
CASSQDYMNTEAFF
TGTGCCAGCAGCCAAGATTACATGAACACTGAAGCTTTCTTT
>-|TRBJ1-3|TRBV15|-
CATSMEAFSGNTIYF
TGTGCCACCAGCATGGAGGCTTTCTCTGGAAACACCATATATTTT
>once|TRBJ1-5|TRBV19|-
CATKARFNRNQPQHF
TGTGCCACTAAGGCCAGGTTTAATCGTAATCAGCCCCAGCATTTT
>once|TRBJ1-3|TRBV5-1|-
CASTPGSDGNTIYF
TGCGCCAGCACCCCAGGGTCGGATGGAAACACCATATATTTT
>-|TRBJ1-6|TRBV7-9|TRBD1
CASSPGQGFSPLHF
TGTGCCAGCAGCCCAGGACAGGGTTTTTCACCCCTCCACTTT
>-|TRBJ2-3|TRBV7-9|-
CASSFLEPGTDTQYF
TGTGCCAGCAGCTTCCTAGAGCCGGGCACAGATACGCAGTATTTT
>-|TRBJ2-7|TRBV11-2|TRBD1
CASSLGTGFYEQYF
TGTGCCAGCAGCTTAGGGACAGGGTTCTACGAGCAGTACTTC
>-|TRBJ1-5|TRBV5-5|-
CASSPFRQVDQPQHF
TGTGCCAGCAGCCCATTCCGGCAGGTTGATCAGCCCCAGCATTTT
>-|TRBJ1-1|TRBV11-2|TRBD1
CASSLRERGPGVEAFF
TGTGCCAGCAGCTTAAGGGAAAGGGGGCCGGGGGTTGAAGCTTTCTTT
>-|TRBJ2-7|TRBV7-2|TRBD1
CASSFAGTGSGYEQYF
TGTGCCAGCAGCTTTGCCGGGACAGGGAGCGGCTACGAGCAGTACTTC
>-|TRBJ1-5|TRBV19|-
CASSKAAIYNQPQHF
TGTGCCAGTAGTAAGGCAGCGATCTACAATCAGCCCCAGCATTTT
>-|TRBJ1-2|TRBV7-8|-
CASSYRQQDGYTF
TGTGCCAGCAGCTATAGACAGCAGGATGGCTACACCTTC
>-|TRBJ2-7|TRBV15|TRBD1
CATSRDYRTGGRYEQYF
TGTGCCACCAGCAGAGATTATAGGACAGGGGGCCGGTACGAGCAGTACTTC
>-|TRBJ1-4|TRBV18|-
CASSQVGGEKLFF
TGTGCCAGCTCCCAAGTAGGCGGTGAAAAACTGTTTTTT
>-|TRBJ1-2|TRBV5-1|-
CASSPGQPGYTF
TGCGCCAGCAGCCCCGGACAGCCTGGCTACACCTTC
>-|TRBJ2-2|TRBV27|TRBD1
CASRTDRVWGELFF
TGTGCCAGCAGAACGGACAGGGTTTGGGGGGAGCTGTTTTTT
>-|TRBJ2-6|TRBV29-1|-
CSVGGSLSGANVLTF
TGCAGCGTTGGGGGCAGCCTCTCTGGGGCCAACGTCCTGACTTTC
>-|TRBJ1-5|TRBV6-2/TRBV6-3|-
CASSPLQSYSNQPQHF
TGTGCCAGCAGCCCGTTGCAGTCATATAGCAATCAGCCCCAGCATTTT
>-|TRBJ1-5|TRBV2|-
CASRRESNQPQHF
TGTGCCTCGCGTAGGGAGAGCAATCAGCCCCAGCATTTT
>-|TRBJ2-7|TRBV7-8|-
CASSLVGSSYEQYF
TGTGCCAGCAGCTTAGTCGGGAGCTCCTACGAGCAGTACTTC
>-|TRBJ2-7|TRBV19|-
CASSTGLSSYEQYF
TGTGCCAGTAGTACCGGACTGAGCTCCTACGAGCAGTACTTC
>-|TRBJ2-7|TRBV29-1|-
CSVEEQVIQYF
TGCAGCGTTGAAGAACAAGTTATCCAGTACTTC
>-|TRBJ1-4|TRBV2|-
CASSESGIEKLFF
TGTGCCAGCAGTGAATCCGGTATTGAAAAACTGTTTTTT
>-|TRBJ1-2|TRBV29-1|-
CSVDERGGYTF
TGCAGCGTTGATGAGCGGGGTGGCTACACCTTC
>-|TRBJ1-1|TRBV20-1|-
CSADTNTEAFF
TGCAGTGCCGACACAAACACTGAAGCTTTCTTT
>once|TRBJ1-1|TRBV2|TRBD1
CAKRRGTGGWKDTEAFF
TGTGCCAAGCGGAGGGGGACAGGGGGCTGGAAAGACACTGAAGCTTTCTTT
>-|TRBJ2-5|TRBV5-6|TRBD1
CASSQGDAETQYF
TGTGCCAGCAGCCAGGGGGATGCGGAGACCCAGTACTTC
>-|TRBJ1-2|TRBV11-2|TRBD1
CASSLDTGAGGDYGYTF
TGTGCCAGCAGCTTAGATACGGGTGCAGGGGGCGACTATGGCTACACCTTC
>-|TRBJ1-1|TRBV6-6|-
CASSYSNQATEAFF
TGTGCCAGCAGTTACTCGAACCAGGCCACTGAAGCTTTCTTT
>-|TRBJ1-1|TRBV5-6|-
CASSEHPPEAFF
TGTGCCAGCAGCGAACATCCCCCTGAAGCTTTCTTT